These T cell receptor beta chains were read from a single sample in a study of OX40 agonist ivuxolimab in advanced cancers. TCRdb keeps only in-frame clones here, not all; method: immunoSEQ multiplex PCR. Counted here are some 50,000 clones, approximately 86% occurring once; the ten biggest clones make up over 3%. The material sequenced was CD4+ or CD8+ T cells sorted from blood, taken in a trial of the OX40 agonist ivuxolimab. Source of these receptors: an adult with an advanced solid tumor such as melanoma, head and neck, liver or kidney cancer. The CDR3 runs from the conserved cysteine through the conserved F or W. D genes are given only for firm matches. Not all rows give a size; the values are once, few, many and, for expanded clones, a class.

CDR3aa: CASSLRGTENTEAFF
CDR3nt: TGTGCCAGCAGTTTGCGAGGTACAGAAAACACTGAAGCTTTCTTT
abundance: NA
d_gene: NA
j_gene: TRBJ1-1
v_gene: TRBV28

CDR3aa: CASSLENYGYTF
CDR3nt: TGTGCCAGCAGCTTAGAGAACTATGGCTACACCTTC
abundance: NA
d_gene: NA
j_gene: TRBJ1-2
v_gene: TRBV7-9

CDR3aa: CASSLFGRAEYGELFF
CDR3nt: TGTGCCAGCAGCTTATTTGGCAGGGCGGAGTACGGGGAGCTGTTTTTT
abundance: NA
d_gene: NA
j_gene: TRBJ2-2
v_gene: TRBV7-9

CDR3aa: CASSAQGRTEAFF
CDR3nt: TGTGCCAGCAGTGCTCAGGGGCGGACTGAAGCTTTCTTT
abundance: NA
d_gene: NA
j_gene: TRBJ1-1
v_gene: TRBV2

CDR3aa: CASSLAVTGELFF
CDR3nt: TGTGCCAGCAGCTTAGCTGTAACCGGGGAGCTGTTTTTT
abundance: NA
d_gene: NA
j_gene: TRBJ2-2
v_gene: TRBV7-9

CDR3aa: CASSIYLGGVDTGANVLTF
CDR3nt: TGTGCCAGTAGTATTTACCTAGGAGGGGTCGACACTGGGGCCAACGTCCTGACTTTC
abundance: NA
d_gene: NA
j_gene: TRBJ2-6
v_gene: TRBV19

CDR3aa: CASSHGTSSPNEQFF
CDR3nt: TGCGCCAGCAGCCACGGGACTAGCTCGCCCAATGAGCAGTTCTTC
abundance: NA
d_gene: TRBD2
j_gene: TRBJ2-1
v_gene: TRBV4-1

CDR3aa: CASSVSSGRSNSYEQYF
CDR3nt: TGTGCCAGCAGTGTATCTAGCGGGAGGTCTAATTCCTACGAGCAGTACTTC
abundance: NA
d_gene: TRBD2
j_gene: TRBJ2-7
v_gene: TRBV2

CDR3aa: CASSRSGTQYF
CDR3nt: TGTGCCAGCAGCCGGTCGGGGACCCAGTACTTC
abundance: NA
d_gene: NA
j_gene: TRBJ2-5
v_gene: TRBV11-2

CDR3aa: CASMETNDDSPLHF
CDR3nt: TGTGCCAGCATGGAGACGAATGACGATTCACCCCTCCACTTT
abundance: NA
d_gene: NA
j_gene: TRBJ1-6
v_gene: TRBV6-5

CDR3aa: CASSLRSYERFF
CDR3nt: TGCGCCAGCAGCTTACGGTCGTATGAGCGGTTCTTC
abundance: NA
d_gene: NA
j_gene: TRBJ2-1
v_gene: TRBV5-1

CDR3aa: CASSAYGAGELFF
CDR3nt: TGTGCCAGCTCAGCCTATGGCGCCGGGGAGCTGTTTTTT
abundance: once
d_gene: NA
j_gene: TRBJ2-2
v_gene: TRBV18

CDR3aa: CASSTSNREDQPQHF
CDR3nt: TGTGCCAGCAGTACTTCAAACAGGGAAGATCAGCCCCAGCATTTT
abundance: NA
d_gene: NA
j_gene: TRBJ1-5
v_gene: TRBV6-6

CDR3aa: CAWRTRIRQANTEAFF
CDR3nt: TGTGCCTGGAGGACCCGGATTCGACAGGCGAACACTGAAGCTTTCTTT
abundance: NA
d_gene: NA
j_gene: TRBJ1-1
v_gene: TRBV30

CDR3aa: CASSPWLAGGSSYEQYF
CDR3nt: TGTGCCAGCAGTCCTTGGTTAGCGGGAGGTTCCTCCTACGAGCAGTACTTC
abundance: NA
d_gene: TRBD2
j_gene: TRBJ2-7
v_gene: TRBV7-9

CDR3aa: CASGRQGSNYGYTF
CDR3nt: TGTGCCAGCGGGAGGCAGGGGAGTAACTATGGCTACACCTTC
abundance: NA
d_gene: NA
j_gene: TRBJ1-2
v_gene: TRBV6-5

CDR3aa: CASRRDRGHTGELFF
CDR3nt: TGTGCCAGCAGGAGGGACAGGGGGCATACCGGGGAGCTGTTTTTT
abundance: NA
d_gene: TRBD1
j_gene: TRBJ2-2
v_gene: TRBV6-5

CDR3aa: CASSLDRRRTQETQYF
CDR3nt: TGTGCCAGCAGCTTGGACAGGAGACGGACCCAAGAGACCCAGTACTTC
abundance: few
d_gene: NA
j_gene: TRBJ2-5
v_gene: TRBV5-4

CDR3aa: CASSAGQNTEAFF
CDR3nt: TGTGCCAGCAGCGCGGGACAGAACACTGAAGCTTTCTTT
abundance: NA
d_gene: NA
j_gene: TRBJ1-1
v_gene: TRBV7-2

CDR3aa: CAISESGRGYYEQYF
CDR3nt: TGTGCCATCAGTGAGTCCGGCAGGGGGTACTACGAGCAGTACTTC
abundance: NA
d_gene: TRBD1
j_gene: TRBJ2-7
v_gene: TRBV10-3

CDR3aa: CAWTGAYF
CDR3nt: TGTGCCTGGACAGGAGCATACTTC
abundance: NA
d_gene: NA
j_gene: TRBJ2-5
v_gene: TRBV21-1

CDR3aa: CASSYDRGGTEAFF
CDR3nt: TGTGCCAGCAGTTACGACAGGGGGGGCACTGAAGCTTTCTTT
abundance: NA
d_gene: TRBD1
j_gene: TRBJ1-1
v_gene: TRBV6-5